These 30 T cell receptor beta chains were all obtained from the same sample, sequenced in a study of Tregs in tolerant kidney transplant recipients. The method was immunoSEQ multiplex PCR; TCRdb's version includes in-frame clones alone and lacks a portion of them. The profile shows roughly 250,000 clones, around 81% of them singletons. The sequenced material came from CD4+ T cells from blood. These receptors came from a human donor in good health.

J is TRBJ1-4 and V is TRBV7-9; D unresolved. This CDR3 contains 16 residues. Trimming pared 1 base from V and 8 bases from J, leaving 17 bases between. CDR1 is SEHNR, CDR2 FQNEAQ, per germline (reference sequence). The CDR3: CASSLVRFGDWEKLFF. The CDR3 coding sequence is TGTGCCAGCAGCTTAGTCCGGTTTGGGGATTGGGAAAAACTGTTTTTT.

The chain joins TRBV18 to TRBJ2-6; D gene unclear. The V gene lost 4 bases and the J gene lost 0 bases, with 13 bases spanning the gap. CDR3 length: 17 residues. Germline CDR1 reads KGHSH; CDR2 reads LQKENI. The CDR3 is CASSHMIQTSGANVLTF. The CDR3 DNA follows: TGTGCCAGCTCACATATGATCCAGACCTCTGGGGCCAACGTCCTGACTTTC. The full variable domain, rest sourced from reference TRBV18 and TRBJ2-6, is NAGVMQNPRHLVRRRGQEARLRCSPMKGHSHVYWYRQLPEEGLKFMVYLQKENIIDESGMPKERFSAEFPKEGPSILRIQQVVRGDSAAYFCASSHMIQTSGANVLTFGAGSRLTVL.

The rearrangement uses TRBV19 and TRBJ1-1; unclear D gene. Per the germline V gene, CDR1 is LNHDA and CDR2 is SQIVND (reference sequence). There are 15 residues in the CDR3. V dropped 3 bases and J dropped 0 bases, with 11 bases sitting between them. CDR3 in amino acids: CASSIPDRLNTEAFF. The CDR3 coding sequence is TGTGCCAGTAGTATCCCCGACCGTCTGAACACTGAAGCTTTCTTT.

The chain is built from TRBV19 and TRBJ2-5; the D call may be TRBD1 or TRBD2 (5 bases each). The CDR3 spans 16 residues. The germline V and J ends were trimmed by 1 base and 11 bases, with 23 bases remaining between them. Germline CDR1 LNHDA, CDR2 SQIVND (reference sequence). In nucleotides, the CDR3 is TGTGCCAGTAGTATAGTCCCCGGGTGGGACCCGTTGGAGCAGTACTTC. Translated, it gives CASSIVPGWDPLEQYF. The complete variable domain, with remaining parts taken from reference TRBV19 and TRBJ2-5, reads DGGITQSPKYLFRKEGQNVTLSCEQNLNHDAMYWYRQDPGQGLRLIYYSQIVNDFQKGDIAEGYSVSREKKESFPLTVTSAQKNPTAFYLCASSIVPGWDPLEQYFGPGTRLLVL.

This chain links TRBV27 with TRBJ1-6, with TRBD1 matching over 7 bases. V lost 4 bases to trimming and J lost 8 bases; unmatched junction nucleotides: 8. Germline CDR1 is MNHEY and CDR2 is SMNVEV (reference sequence). This CDR3 is built from 15 residues. CDR3 coding DNA: TGTGCCAGCAGTTCCTACGGGACAGCATATTCACCCCTCCACTTT. Protein sequence: CASSSYGTAYSPLHF.

The rearrangement links TRBV4-1 to TRBJ2-7; 7 nucleotides line up with TRBD2. Losses at the gene ends were 5 bases for V and 4 bases for J; bases not matched to a gene: 8. The CDR3 contains 14 residues. CDR1 is MGHRA and CDR2 is YSYEKL in the germline V gene. CDR3 sequence reads: CASSKSGISYEQYF. The CDR3 bases are TGCGCCAGCAGCAAAAGCGGGATCTCTTACGAGCAGTACTTC.

The chain combines TRBV9 with TRBJ1-6; 10 bases are a match to TRBD1. The CDR3 sequence is 15 residues long. V dropped 0 bases and J dropped 13; count of bases not matched to a gene: 7. Germline V gives CDR1 SGDLS, CDR2 YYNGEE. CDR3 residues: CASSVGDRGSTPLHF. The CDR3 DNA follows: TGTGCCAGCAGCGTAGGGGACAGGGGATCCACCCCCCTCCACTTT. The whole variable domain, remainder taken from reference TRBV9 and TRBJ1-6, is DSGVTQTPKHLITATGQRVTLRCSPRSGDLSVYWYQQSLDQGLQFLIQYYNGEERAKGNILERFSAQQFPDLHSELNLSSLELGDSALYFCASSVGDRGSTPLHFGNGTRLTVT.

This chain connects TRBV11-2 to TRBJ1-6; 8 nucleotides line up with TRBD1. This CDR3 has 16 residues. The germline CDR1 and CDR2 sequences are SGHAT and FQNNGV. The V gene end was trimmed by 0 bases and the J gene end by 6 bases; junction bases not matched to a gene: 4. CDR3: CASSLDGRGRNSPLHF. CDR3 DNA sequence: TGTGCCAGCAGCTTAGATGGCAGGGGGCGTAATTCACCCCTCCACTTT.

The chain employs TRBV4-2 and TRBJ1-5; D is possibly TRBD1 (5 bases). This CDR3 has 15 amino acids. V lost 0 bases and J 9 bases, leaving 15 bases between the germline ends. Per the germline V gene, CDR1 is LGHNA and CDR2 is YNFKEQ. This CDR3 reads CASSQDSRGGRPQHF. CDR3 bases: TGTGCCAGCAGCCAAGATTCTCGCGGGGGAAGGCCCCAGCATTTT.

In nucleotides, the CDR3 is TGTGCCAGCTCACCACCGGGACCGGTACTCTCCTACAATGAGCAGTTCTTC. Amino acid sequence: CASSPPGPVLSYNEQFF. V usage is TRBV18 and J usage is TRBJ2-1; D is possibly TRBD1 or TRBD2 (5 bases each). From germline, CDR1 is KGHSH and CDR2 LQKENI. The CDR3 has 17 amino acids. Trimming took off 0 bases at V and 0 bases at J, with 12 bases between the two ends.

This chain joins TRBV2 and TRBJ1-5; 9 bases agree with TRBD1. J lost 7 bases, V lost 6 bases, and 7 bases had no gene match. The CDR3 has 14 amino acids. Germline CDR1 SNHLY, CDR2 FYNNEI. The CDR3 DNA reads as TGTGCCAGCAGGACAGGGGGTTCGGGCCAGCCCCAGCATTTT. Translation gives CASRTGGSGQPQHF.

The chain couples TRBV7-9 to TRBJ1-4; D is perhaps TRBD1 (5 bases). V shed 4 bases and J shed 0 bases, with 15 bases lying between them. Germline assignment: CDR1 SEHNR and CDR2 FQNEAQ (reference sequence). The CDR3 runs to 17 residues. This chain's CDR3 is CASSYPGGSATNEKLFF. The CDR3 nucleotides read TGTGCCAGCAGCTACCCCGGGGGTTCGGCAACTAATGAAAAACTGTTTTTT.

The chain is built from TRBV5-1 and TRBJ2-5, with 11 nucleotides matching TRBD2. The germline V gene encodes CDR1 SGHRS and CDR2 YFSETQ. Trimming at V came to 5 bases and at J to 3 bases, leaving 3 bases not matched to a gene. The CDR3 consists of 14 residues. As DNA, the CDR3 is TGCGCCAGCAGTATGACTAGCGGGGAAGAGACCCAGTACTTC. Protein sequence: CASSMTSGEETQYF.

This rearrangement joins TRBV9 to TRBJ1-5, with D perhaps TRBD1 (5 bases). V gave up 4 bases and J gave up 3 bases, with 14 bases separating them. Germline CDR1 and CDR2: SGDLS and YYNGEE. CDR3 length: 15 residues. The CDR3 DNA follows: TGTGCCAGCAGCAGGGACTCCTTCCCCAATCAGCCCCAGCATTTT. Encoded protein: CASSRDSFPNQPQHF.

A note on this clone: One end of the junction fails to match germline, which may point to a read error. This chain uses TRBV2 with TRBJ2-7, with TRBD1 matching 10 bases. In germline, CDR1 is SNHLY, CDR2 FYNNEI. The CDR3 loop spans 14 amino acids. The chain's CDR3 is CASCEGQGYYEQYF. The CDR3 nucleotides are TGTGCCAGCTGTGAGGGACAGGGGTACTACGAGCAGTACTTC.

The DNA of the CDR3 is TGCGCCAGCAGCCAAGAGGCAGTTTCGACAGATACGCAGTATTTT. Amino acids: CASSQEAVSTDTQYF. This chain links TRBV4-1 with TRBJ2-3; no firm D call. The CDR3 extends over 15 amino acids. V lost 0 bases and J lost 3, with 10 bases in between. Germline V gene lookup returns CDR1 MGHRA and CDR2 YSYEKL.

The chain links TRBV5-1 to TRBJ2-1, with 15 nucleotides matching TRBD2. The length of the CDR3 is 16 residues. CDR1 is SGHRS, CDR2 YFSETQ, per germline. V was clipped by 7 bases and J by 6 bases; unmatched bases: 8. CDR3: CASERGGLAGGNEQFF. DNA for the CDR3: TGCGCCAGCGAGCGTGGGGGACTAGCGGGAGGCAATGAGCAGTTCTTC.

As regards this clone: The same CDR3 arises from other DNA sequences in this sample as well. This rearrangement joins TRBV7-9 to TRBJ2-7, with no clear D. The germline CDR1 and CDR2 sequences are SEHNR and FQNEAQ (reference sequence). V gave up 1 base and J gave up 3 bases, with 7 bases separating them. CDR3 size: 13 residues. The CDR3 region is CASSLGGVYEQYF. CDR3 DNA sequence: TGTGCCAGCAGCTTAGGAGGAGTCTACGAGCAGTACTTC.

This chain uses TRBV6-5 with TRBJ2-1; the match to TRBD2 covers 15 bases. V trimming: 2 bases; J trimming: 6 bases; junction bases outside the gene matches: 2. The CDR3 has 16 residues. The germline CDR1 and CDR2 sequences are MNHEY and SVGAGI. The CDR3 reads CASSYPGLAGGNEQFF. CDR3 DNA sequence: TGTGCCAGCAGTTACCCGGGACTAGCGGGAGGCAATGAGCAGTTCTTC.

The chain combines TRBV9 with TRBJ2-1, with D unresolved. Trimming stripped 1 base from V and 5 bases from J, with 22 bases between. The CDR3 is 18 amino acids. Germline V gene lookup returns CDR1 SGDLS and CDR2 YYNGEE. The CDR3 nucleotides are TGTGCCAGCAGCGTACGCCAGATAACCAGAAAAGACGACAATGAGCAGTTCTTC. Translating it yields CASSVRQITRKDDNEQFF. Filled out from reference TRBV9 and TRBJ2-1, the complete variable domain reads DSGVTQTPKHLITATGQRVTLRCSPRSGDLSVYWYQQSLDQGLQFLIQYYNGEERAKGNILERFSAQQFPDLHSELNLSSLELGDSALYFCASSVRQITRKDDNEQFFGPGTRLTVL.

The sample holds a few counts of this clone. The DNA for the CDR3 is TGTGCCAGCAGCCAACGACAGGGGGGCGGCTACACCTTC. This translates into CASSQRQGGGYTF. The rearrangement uses TRBV14 and TRBJ1-2; 9 bases fit TRBD1. Trimming took 2 bases from V and 8 from J; bases not matched to a gene: 3. This CDR3 is 13 amino acids long. Germline lookup yields CDR1 SGHDN and CDR2 FVKESK.

This clone was seen more than once but under ten times. The chain combines TRBV4-1 with TRBJ2-7; 10 nucleotides line up with TRBD1. Trimming cost V 1 base and J 3 bases; bases outside gene matches: 6. Looked up from germline, CDR1 is MGHRA and CDR2 is YSYEKL. CDR3 length equals 16 residues. The CDR3: CASSQGRGQGIYEQYF. The CDR3 DNA sequence: TGCGCCAGCAGCCAAGGTCGGGGACAGGGGATCTACGAGCAGTACTTC.

V and J are TRBV2 and TRBJ2-3; possibly TRBD2 for D (6 bases). V was shortened by 7 bases and J by 6 bases, with 20 bases between the two germline ends. CDR1 is SNHLY, CDR2 FYNNEI, per germline. The CDR3 covers 15 residues. The CDR3 region has the DNA TGTGCCAGCACTTATCTGGGCTCGGGAGCCGATACGCAGTATTTT. Encoded protein: CASTYLGSGADTQYF.

This clone was counted a few times. Here the CDR3 DNA reads TGTGCCAGCAGCGCTAGCGGGGACTATACGCAGTATTTT. Protein: CASSASGDYTQYF. The chain joins TRBV7-3 to TRBJ2-3; TRBD2 matches at 9 bases. CDR1 and CDR2 from the germline V gene are SGHTA and FQGTGA. Unmatched junction bases numbered 4, after V lost 5 bases and J lost 7 bases. CDR3 length equals 13 residues.

The V gene is TRBV7-9, the J gene TRBJ1-2; TRBD1 aligns across 7 bases. CDR1 and CDR2 from the germline V gene are SEHNR and FQNEAQ (reference sequence). The length of the CDR3 is 14 residues. After removal of 5 bases from V and 4 bases from J, the junction contained 7 bases not matched to a gene. DNA for the CDR3: TGTGCCAGCAGCGCGGGACAGCTTGGCTATGGCTACACCTTC. The encoded protein is CASSAGQLGYGYTF.

The chain joins TRBV4-3 to TRBJ2-7; D tentatively reads TRBD1 or TRBD2 (5 bases each). V shed 1 base and J shed 4 bases, with 11 bases lying between them. This CDR3 is 14 amino acids long. Germline CDR1 and CDR2: LGHNA and YSLEER. The CDR3: CASSQAGRRYEQYF. As DNA, the CDR3 is TGCGCCAGCAGCCAAGCGGGACGGCGATACGAGCAGTACTTC.

A word on this clone: Sequence at one end of the junction differs from germline and may be a read error. This rearrangement joins TRBV7-7 to TRBJ2-5; TRBD2 might be the D (5 bases). Germline CDR1 SSHAT, CDR2 FNYEAQ (reference sequence). This CDR3 contains 14 residues. The CDR3 sequence: CASSPLSSQEAQYF. CDR3 nucleotide sequence: TGTGCCAGCAGCCCCTTATCTAGCCAAGAGGCCCAGTACTTC.

The rearrangement uses TRBV10-2 and TRBJ1-1; the match to TRBD1 covers 9 bases. The ends lost 2 bases at V and 0 bases at J; junction bases unmatched: 1. CDR1 is WSHSY and CDR2 is SAAADI in the germline V gene. The CDR3 length is 15 residues. The CDR3 here is CASSETGGMNTEAFF. CDR3 nucleotide sequence: TGCGCCAGCAGTGAGACAGGGGGCATGAACACTGAAGCTTTCTTT.

The genes are TRBV11-2 and TRBJ1-2; TRBD1 matches at 9 bases. There are 16 residues in the CDR3. The trim removed 4 bases at V and 1 base at J, leaving 7 bases unmatched. CDR1 and CDR2 (germline): SGHAT, FQNNGV. The CDR3, as DNA: TGTGCCAGCAGCTCCTGGACAGGGGCCTTTAACTATGGCTACACCTTC. Translated, it gives CASSSWTGAFNYGYTF. The whole variable domain, filled in from reference TRBV11-2 and TRBJ1-2, reads EAGVAQSPRYKIIEKRQSVAFWCNPISGHATLYWYQQILGQGPKLLIQFQNNGVVDDSQLPKDRFSAERLKGVDSTLKIQPAKLEDSAVYLCASSSWTGAFNYGYTFGSGTRLTVV.

The DNA for the CDR3 is TGTGCCATCAGTGATCAGATTGCAGGGACGAACACCGGGGAGCTGTTTTTT. Translated: CAISDQIAGTNTGELFF. The genes are TRBV10-3 and TRBJ2-2; tentative D call: TRBD1 (5 bases). V was shortened by 3 bases and J by 0 bases, with 14 bases between the two germline ends. The V gene's germline CDR1 is ENHRY and CDR2 SYGVKD. The CDR3 contains 17 residues.